The 20 T cell receptor beta chains presented below share a single source sample, sequenced in a study of technical replicates of blood from a few donors. Assay used: immunoSEQ multiplex PCR; TCRdb lists only in-frame clones, some missing. The data show around 57,000 clones, around 97% seen once. Sequenced sample: T cells isolated from PBMCs. These receptors all come from a human donor in good health.

The chain carries TRBV6-1 and TRBJ1-4; tentatively, D is TRBD1 (6 bases). V lost 10 bases and J lost 5, with 14 bases in between. Germline V gene sequence: CDR1 MNHNS, CDR2 SASEGT. The CDR3 is 13 amino acids. CDR3 bases: TGTGCCACTAACAGGGTCGGGAATGAAAAACTGTTTTTT. Amino acid sequence: CATNRVGNEKLFF.

This chain links TRBV4-1 with TRBJ2-3; 9 nucleotides agree with TRBD1. The germline V gene encodes CDR1 MGHRA and CDR2 YSYEKL. Trimming took 0 bases from V and 1 from J; bases not matched to a gene: 5. This CDR3 comprises 17 residues. Written as DNA, the CDR3 is TGCGCCAGCAGCCAAGATCGACGGGACAGGGGCACAGATACGCAGTATTTT. Its protein is CASSQDRRDRGTDTQYF.

The chain joins TRBV7-9 to TRBJ2-4; D gene ambiguous. V was cut by 1 base and J by 0 bases, with 13 bases left in between. Germline CDR1 and CDR2: SEHNR and FQNEAQ (reference sequence). The CDR3 has 17 amino acids. CDR3 in amino acids: CASSLVTAALAKNIQYF. Here the CDR3 DNA reads TGTGCCAGCAGCTTAGTAACAGCCGCCCTAGCCAAAAACATTCAGTACTTC.

This clone was detected only a few times. The chain has TRBV29-1 and TRBJ2-2; possibly TRBD2 for D (6 bases). Trimming stripped 4 bases from V and 7 bases from J, with 7 bases between. The CDR3 consists of 11 residues. Germline V CDR1 and CDR2: SQVTM, ANQGSEA. The CDR3 loop reads CSVGRGGELFF. The CDR3 coding sequence is TGCAGCGTTGGGAGGGGCGGGGAGCTGTTTTTT.

The chain uses TRBV7-9 and TRBJ1-4; tentative D call: TRBD1 (6 bases). Germline V lookup: CDR1 SEHNR, CDR2 FQNEAQ (reference sequence). The CDR3 sequence is 15 residues long. The V and J ends lost 5 bases and 7 bases respectively, with 17 bases between them. CDR3 in DNA: TGTGCCAGCAGCCCCCGATTCGGGGGGCCTGAAAAACTGTTTTTT. Its translation: CASSPRFGGPEKLFF.

The J gene is TRBJ1-2, the V gene TRBV7-9; unclear D gene. The CDR3 has 13 amino acids. In germline, CDR1 is SEHNR, CDR2 FQNEAQ (reference sequence). V lost 4 bases to trimming and J lost 12 bases, with 18 bases between them. CDR3 protein: CASSSAMFGEHTF. The CDR3 coding sequence is TGTGCCAGCAGCTCCGCCATGTTCGGGGAACACACCTTC.

The V and J genes are TRBV7-9 and TRBJ2-4, with TRBD2 matching over 8 bases. The V gene's germline CDR1 is SEHNR and CDR2 FQNEAQ (reference sequence). The CDR3 extends over 16 amino acids. The ends lost 8 bases at V and 3 bases at J; junction bases unmatched: 12. The CDR3 spells CASSLTGGAVKNIQYF. The CDR3 DNA follows: TGTGCCAGCTCACTAACCGGGGGGGCCGTCAAAAACATTCAGTACTTC.

This clone came up many times. This chain joins TRBV4-2 and TRBJ2-6; possible D gene TRBD1, 5 bases. Germline loops: CDR1 LGHNA, CDR2 YNFKEQ. The CDR3 is 16 residues long. V was pared by 0 bases and J by 1 base, with 7 bases between. CDR3 sequence reads: CASSQETGSGANVLTF. The DNA for the CDR3 is TGTGCCAGCAGCCAAGAAACAGGTTCTGGGGCCAACGTCCTGACTTTC.

This chain uses TRBV28 with TRBJ2-7, with 13 positions matching TRBD2. CDR3 length: 18 residues. In germline, CDR1 is MDHEN, CDR2 SYDVKM. V dropped 2 bases and J dropped 2; count of bases not matched to a gene: 9. The CDR3 DNA reads as TGTGCCAGCAGTTTACCTACCTGGACTAGCGGGAGAACCTACGAGCAGTACTTC. Its protein product is CASSLPTWTSGRTYEQYF.

V and J are TRBV4-1 and TRBJ1-5; TRBD1 matches 7 bases. Germline V gene sequence: CDR1 MGHRA, CDR2 YSYEKL. The CDR3 length is 14 residues. Losses at the gene ends were 4 bases for V and 2 bases for J; bases not matched to a gene: 2. CDR3 amino acids: CASSRGGGNQPQHF. The CDR3 bases are TGCGCCAGCAGCCGAGGGGGCGGCAATCAGCCCCAGCATTTT.

The chain employs TRBV19 and TRBJ1-1, with 7 bases identical to TRBD1. Germline CDR1 LNHDA, CDR2 SQIVND (reference sequence). J gave up 1 base and V 8 bases, and 4 bases lay outside the gene matches. The CDR3 spans 13 residues. CDR3 sequence: CASADRENTEAFF. The CDR3 DNA follows: TGTGCCAGTGCCGACAGGGAGAACACTGAAGCTTTCTTT.

This CDR3 reads CATSRDTDDSYGYTF. In nucleotides, the CDR3 is TGTGCCACCAGCAGAGATACCGATGACAGCTATGGCTACACCTTC. The chain employs TRBV15 and TRBJ1-2; perhaps TRBD1 as D (5 bases). Germline-derived CDR1 and CDR2 are LNHNV and YYDKDF (reference sequence). CDR3 length: 15 amino acids. V lost 0 bases and J lost 4, with 12 bases in between.

The genes are TRBV18 and TRBJ1-2; 12 bases align to TRBD1. The CDR3 spans 14 residues. Germline CDR1 reads KGHSH; CDR2 reads LQKENI. V dropped 5 bases and J dropped 6; count of bases not matched to a gene: 4. CDR3 residues: CASSGDRGPDGYTF. In DNA, the CDR3 is TGTGCCAGCTCAGGGGACAGGGGGCCTGATGGCTACACCTTC.

Remarks on this clone: Its ends do not fully match the called genes, so a read error is possible. The chain combines TRBV6-1 with TRBJ2-5, with a possible D match to TRBD1 (6 bases). Germline CDR1 reads MNHNS; CDR2 reads SASEGT. The CDR3 is 14 residues long. CDR3 in DNA: TGTGCCAGCTTGTGGCAGGACAGTCAAGGGACCCAGTACTTC. It translates to CASLWQDSQGTQYF.

The rearrangement joins TRBV7-3 to TRBJ2-2; 7 nucleotides agree with TRBD1. The germline CDR1 and CDR2 sequences are SGHTA and FQGTGA. The junction had 6 bases not matched to a gene; V was cut back by 5 bases and J by 6 bases. The CDR3 runs to 14 residues. The CDR3, as DNA: TGTGCCAGCAGCAGCAACAGGGGTGCCGGGGAGCTGTTTTTT. Its protein product is CASSSNRGAGELFF.

The table lists this clone with a count of one. The chain combines TRBV5-1 with TRBJ1-2; TRBD1 matches 7 bases. V was clipped by 0 bases and J by 4 bases; unmatched bases: 3. Per germline, CDR1 SGHRS and CDR2 YFSETQ. The CDR3 length is 14 residues. In nucleotides, the CDR3 is TGCGCCAGCAGCTTGGGCCAGGGGGTCTATGGCTACACCTTC. This encodes CASSLGQGVYGYTF. Using reference TRBV5-1 and TRBJ1-2 for the parts outside the CDR3, the full variable domain is KAGVTQTPRYLIKTRGQQVTLSCSPISGHRSVSWYQQTPGQGLQFLFEYFSETQRNKGNFPGRFSGRQFSNSRSEMNVSTLELGDSALYLCASSLGQGVYGYTFGSGTRLTVV.

CDR3 region: CASSPEQGWTEAFF. The CDR3 region has the DNA TGTGCCAGCAGTCCAGAACAGGGCTGGACTGAAGCTTTCTTT. V gene TRBV6-5 combines with J gene TRBJ1-1, with D tentatively TRBD1 (6 bases). The CDR3 covers 14 residues. With 5 bases removed from V and 5 bases from J, the gap between germline ends came to 15 bases. Germline CDR1 MNHEY, CDR2 SVGAGI.

The gene calls are TRBV6-5 and TRBJ1-1, with D unresolved. From germline, CDR1 is MNHEY and CDR2 SVGAGI. The V end was cut by 4 bases, the J end by 1 base, with 10 bases between. The CDR3 runs to 14 residues. The CDR3 sequence is CASSSKQRNTEAFF. CDR3 nucleotide sequence: TGTGCCAGCAGTTCCAAACAGAGGAACACTGAAGCTTTCTTT.

The chain employs TRBV5-4 and TRBJ1-1; 7 bases align to TRBD1. J was trimmed by 1 base and V by 0 bases; bases with no gene match: 15. CDR3 length: 19 residues. The germline CDR1 and CDR2 sequences are SGHNT and YYREEE (reference sequence). CDR3 in amino acids: CASSLVVWARGTENTEAFF. The CDR3 DNA follows: TGTGCCAGCAGCTTGGTTGTTTGGGCCAGGGGGACGGAGAACACTGAAGCTTTCTTT.

The rearrangement joins TRBV9 to TRBJ1-6, with D tentatively TRBD1 (6 bases). The V and J ends lost 2 bases and 7 bases respectively, with 19 bases between them. This CDR3 has 17 residues. Germline CDR1 SGDLS, CDR2 YYNGEE. The CDR3 DNA sequence: TGTGCCAGCAGCGTCCAGCCTTTGAGGGGGATCAATTCACCCCTCCACTTT. This translates into CASSVQPLRGINSPLHF.